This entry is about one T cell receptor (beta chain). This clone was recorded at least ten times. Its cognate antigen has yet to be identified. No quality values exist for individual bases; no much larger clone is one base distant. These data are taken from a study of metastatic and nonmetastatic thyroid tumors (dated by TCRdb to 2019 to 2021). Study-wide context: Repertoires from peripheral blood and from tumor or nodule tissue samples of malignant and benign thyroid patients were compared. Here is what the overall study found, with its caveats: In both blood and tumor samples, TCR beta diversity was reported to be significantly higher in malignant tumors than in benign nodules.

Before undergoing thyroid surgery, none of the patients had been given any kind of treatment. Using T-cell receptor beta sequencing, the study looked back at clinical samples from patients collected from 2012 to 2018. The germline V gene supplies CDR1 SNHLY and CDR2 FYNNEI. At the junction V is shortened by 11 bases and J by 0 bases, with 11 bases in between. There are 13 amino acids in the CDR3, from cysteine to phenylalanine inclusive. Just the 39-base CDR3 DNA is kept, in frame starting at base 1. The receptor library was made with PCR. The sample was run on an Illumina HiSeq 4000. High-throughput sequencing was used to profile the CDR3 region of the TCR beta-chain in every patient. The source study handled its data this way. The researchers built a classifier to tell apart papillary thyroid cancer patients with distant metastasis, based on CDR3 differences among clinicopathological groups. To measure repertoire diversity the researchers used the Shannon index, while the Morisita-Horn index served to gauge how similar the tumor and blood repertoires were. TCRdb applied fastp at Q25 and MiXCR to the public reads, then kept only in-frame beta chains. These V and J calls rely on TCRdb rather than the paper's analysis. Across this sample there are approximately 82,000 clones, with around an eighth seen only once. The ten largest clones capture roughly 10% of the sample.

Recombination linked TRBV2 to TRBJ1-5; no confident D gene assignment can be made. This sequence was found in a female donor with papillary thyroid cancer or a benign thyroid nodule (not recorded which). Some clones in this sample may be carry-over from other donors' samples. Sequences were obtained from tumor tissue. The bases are TGTGCCGTTAGGGATTATAGCAATCAGCCCCAGCATTTT. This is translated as CAVRDYSNQPQHF.